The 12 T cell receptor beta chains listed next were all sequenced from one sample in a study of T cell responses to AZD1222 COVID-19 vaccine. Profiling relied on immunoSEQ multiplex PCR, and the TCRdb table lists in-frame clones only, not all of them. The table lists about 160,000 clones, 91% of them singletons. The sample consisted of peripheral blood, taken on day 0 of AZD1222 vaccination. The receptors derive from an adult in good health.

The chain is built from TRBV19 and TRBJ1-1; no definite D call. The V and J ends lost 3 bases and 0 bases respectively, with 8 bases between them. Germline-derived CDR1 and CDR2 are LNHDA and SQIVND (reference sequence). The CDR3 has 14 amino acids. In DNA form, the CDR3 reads TGTGCCAGTAGTATTCGGAGCATGAACACTGAAGCTTTCTTT. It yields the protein CASSIRSMNTEAFF.

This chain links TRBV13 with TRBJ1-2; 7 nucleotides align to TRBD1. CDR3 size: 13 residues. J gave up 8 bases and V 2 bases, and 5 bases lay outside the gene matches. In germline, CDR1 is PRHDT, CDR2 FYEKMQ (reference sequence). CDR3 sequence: CASSLLYRGGYTF. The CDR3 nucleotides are TGTGCCAGCAGCTTACTCTACAGGGGCGGCTACACCTTC.

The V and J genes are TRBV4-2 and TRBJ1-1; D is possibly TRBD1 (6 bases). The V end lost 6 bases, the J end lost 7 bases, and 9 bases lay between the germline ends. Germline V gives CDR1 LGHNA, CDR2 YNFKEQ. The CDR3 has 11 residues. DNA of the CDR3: TGTGCCAGCAGTAGGGGGGGTGAAGCTTTCTTT. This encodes CASSRGGEAFF.

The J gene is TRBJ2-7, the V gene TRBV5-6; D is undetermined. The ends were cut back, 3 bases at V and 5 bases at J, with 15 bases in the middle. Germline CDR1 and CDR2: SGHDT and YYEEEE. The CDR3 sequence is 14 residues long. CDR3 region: CASSSHSVGNEQYF. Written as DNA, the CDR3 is TGTGCCAGCAGCTCACATTCCGTGGGGAACGAGCAGTACTTC. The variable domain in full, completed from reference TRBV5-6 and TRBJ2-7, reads DAGVTQSPTHLIKTRGQQVTLRCSPKSGHDTVSWYQQALGQGPQFIFQYYEEEERQRGNFPDRFSGHQFPNYSSELNVNALLLGDSALYLCASSSHSVGNEQYFGPGTRLTVT.

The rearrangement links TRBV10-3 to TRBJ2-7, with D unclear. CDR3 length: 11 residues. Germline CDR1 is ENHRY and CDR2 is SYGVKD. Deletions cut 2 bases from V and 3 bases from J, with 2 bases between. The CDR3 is CAISEGYEQYF. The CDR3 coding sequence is TGTGCCATCAGTGAGGGCTACGAGCAGTACTTC.

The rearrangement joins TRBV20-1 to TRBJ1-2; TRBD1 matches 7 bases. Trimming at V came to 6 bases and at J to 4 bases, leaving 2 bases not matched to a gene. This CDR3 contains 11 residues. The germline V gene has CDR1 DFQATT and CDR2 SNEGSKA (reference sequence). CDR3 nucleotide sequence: TGCAGTGCGAGGGACAGCTATGGCTACACCTTC. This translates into CSARDSYGYTF.

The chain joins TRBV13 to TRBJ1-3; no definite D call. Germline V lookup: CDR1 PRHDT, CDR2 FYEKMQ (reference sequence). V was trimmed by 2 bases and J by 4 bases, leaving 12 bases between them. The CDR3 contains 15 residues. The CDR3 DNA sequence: TGTGCCAGCAGCTTATTTCGTGTTAGCGGAAACACCATATATTTT. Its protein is CASSLFRVSGNTIYF.

The CDR3 DNA reads as TGTGCCAGCAGCTTGCTTCCGAACACTGAAGCTTTCTTT. Its protein is CASSLLPNTEAFF. The chain is built from TRBV5-4 and TRBJ1-1, with D uncertain. The germline V gene encodes CDR1 SGHNT and CDR2 YYREEE (reference sequence). The V end was cut by 1 base, the J end by 1 base, with 5 bases between. The CDR3 loop spans 13 amino acids.

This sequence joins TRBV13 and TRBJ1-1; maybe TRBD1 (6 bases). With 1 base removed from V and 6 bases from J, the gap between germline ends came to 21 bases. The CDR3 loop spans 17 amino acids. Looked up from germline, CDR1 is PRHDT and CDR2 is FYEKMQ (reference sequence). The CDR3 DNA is TGTGCCAGCAGCTTAGTACAAGGGAGGGGGAGAGGGTCTGAAGCTTTCTTT. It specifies CASSLVQGRGRGSEAFF.

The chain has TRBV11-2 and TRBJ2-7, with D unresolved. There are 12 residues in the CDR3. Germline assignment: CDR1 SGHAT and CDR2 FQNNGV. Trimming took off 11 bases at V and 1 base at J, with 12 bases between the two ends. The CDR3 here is CASQDGSYEQYF. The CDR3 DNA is TGTGCCTCCCAGGATGGGTCCTACGAGCAGTACTTC.

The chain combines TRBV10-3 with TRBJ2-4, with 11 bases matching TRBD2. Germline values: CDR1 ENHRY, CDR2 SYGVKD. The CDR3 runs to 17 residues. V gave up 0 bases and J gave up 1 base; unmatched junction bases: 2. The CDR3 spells CAISESSGRAAKNIQYF. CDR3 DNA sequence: TGTGCCATCAGTGAGTCTAGCGGGAGGGCCGCCAAAAACATTCAGTACTTC.

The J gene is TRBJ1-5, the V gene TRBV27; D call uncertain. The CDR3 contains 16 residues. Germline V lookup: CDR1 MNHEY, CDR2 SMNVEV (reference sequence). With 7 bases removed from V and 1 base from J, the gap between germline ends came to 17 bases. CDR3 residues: CASKVSGNGSNQPQHF. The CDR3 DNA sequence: TGTGCCAGCAAAGTCTCGGGTAATGGAAGCAATCAGCCCCAGCATTTT.